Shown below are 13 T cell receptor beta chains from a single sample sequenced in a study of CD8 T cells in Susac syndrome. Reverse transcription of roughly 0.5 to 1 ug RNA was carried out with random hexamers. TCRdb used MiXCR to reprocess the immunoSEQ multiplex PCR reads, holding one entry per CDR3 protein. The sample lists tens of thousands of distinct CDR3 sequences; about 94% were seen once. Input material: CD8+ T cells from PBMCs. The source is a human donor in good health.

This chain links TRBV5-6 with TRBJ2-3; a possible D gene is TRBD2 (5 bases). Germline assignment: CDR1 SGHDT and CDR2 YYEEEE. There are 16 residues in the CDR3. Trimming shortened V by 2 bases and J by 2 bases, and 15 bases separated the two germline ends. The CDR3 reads CASSFLRGSPTDTQYF. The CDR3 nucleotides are TGTGCCAGCAGCTTCCTACGGGGATCCCCCACAGATACGCAGTATTTT.

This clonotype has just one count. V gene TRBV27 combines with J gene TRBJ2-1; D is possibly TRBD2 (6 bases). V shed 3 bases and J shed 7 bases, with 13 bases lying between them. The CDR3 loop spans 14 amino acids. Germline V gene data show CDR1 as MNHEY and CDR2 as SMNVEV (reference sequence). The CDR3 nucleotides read TGTGCCAGCAGTTTTTCGGGAGTCTGGAATGAGCAGTTCTTC. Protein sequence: CASSFSGVWNEQFF.

DNA for the CDR3: TGTGCCAGCAGCGTTTACCCACTAGCGGACAATGAGCAGTTCTTC. Amino acid sequence: CASSVYPLADNEQFF. V gene TRBV9 combines with J gene TRBJ2-1; 8 bases are shared with TRBD2. Looked up from germline, CDR1 is SGDLS and CDR2 is YYNGEE. The CDR3 runs to 15 residues. Trimming cost V 2 bases and J 5 bases; bases outside gene matches: 6.

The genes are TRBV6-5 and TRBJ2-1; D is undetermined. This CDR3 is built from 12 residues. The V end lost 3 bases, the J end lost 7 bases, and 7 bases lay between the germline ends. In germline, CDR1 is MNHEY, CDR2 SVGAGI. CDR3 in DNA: TGTGCCAGCAGTTATGCAGAGAATGAGCAGTTCTTC. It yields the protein CASSYAENEQFF.

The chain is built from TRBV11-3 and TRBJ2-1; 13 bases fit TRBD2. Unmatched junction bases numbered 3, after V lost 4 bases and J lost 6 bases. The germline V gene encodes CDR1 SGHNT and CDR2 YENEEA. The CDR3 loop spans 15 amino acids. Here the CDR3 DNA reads TGTGCCAGCAGCTGGACTAGCGGGGGTACCAATGAGCAGTTCTTC. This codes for CASSWTSGGTNEQFF.

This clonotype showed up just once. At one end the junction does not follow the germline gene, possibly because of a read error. This CDR3 reads CASSSDNSPLHF. CDR3 DNA: TGTGCCAGCAGCTCCGATAATTCACCCCTCCACTTT. The chain links TRBV7-9 to TRBJ1-6; D is uncertain. The CDR3 is 12 amino acids. The germline V gene encodes CDR1 SEHNR and CDR2 FQNEAQ (reference sequence).

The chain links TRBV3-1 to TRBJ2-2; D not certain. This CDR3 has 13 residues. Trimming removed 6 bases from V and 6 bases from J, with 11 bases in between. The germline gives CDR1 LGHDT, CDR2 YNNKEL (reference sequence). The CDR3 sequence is CASSRAVAGELFF. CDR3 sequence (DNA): TGTGCCAGCAGTCGGGCCGTCGCCGGGGAGCTGTTTTTT.

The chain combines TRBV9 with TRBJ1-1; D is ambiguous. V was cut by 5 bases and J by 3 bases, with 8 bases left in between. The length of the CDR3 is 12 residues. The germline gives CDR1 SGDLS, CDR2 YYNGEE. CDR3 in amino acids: CASSYSDTEAFF. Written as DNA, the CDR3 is TGTGCCAGCAGTTACAGCGACACTGAAGCTTTCTTT.

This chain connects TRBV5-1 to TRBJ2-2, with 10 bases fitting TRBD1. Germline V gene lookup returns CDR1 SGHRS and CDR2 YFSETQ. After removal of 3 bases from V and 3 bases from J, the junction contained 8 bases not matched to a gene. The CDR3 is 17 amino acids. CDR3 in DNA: TGCGCCAGCAGCTCGACGATCGGGACAGGGGACACCGGGGAGCTGTTTTTT. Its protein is CASSSTIGTGDTGELFF.

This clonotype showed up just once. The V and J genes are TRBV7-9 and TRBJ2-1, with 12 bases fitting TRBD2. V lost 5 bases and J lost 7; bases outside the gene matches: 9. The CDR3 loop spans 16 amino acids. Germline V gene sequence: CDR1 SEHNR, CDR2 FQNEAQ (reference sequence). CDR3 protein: CASSEPSGRAVNEQFF. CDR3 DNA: TGTGCCAGCAGCGAACCTAGCGGGAGGGCCGTGAATGAGCAGTTCTTC. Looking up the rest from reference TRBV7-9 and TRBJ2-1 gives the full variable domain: DTGVSQNPRHKITKRGQNVTFRCDPISEHNRLYWYRQTLGQGPEFLTYFQNEAQLEKSRLLSDRFSAERPKGSFSTLEIQRTEQGDSAMYLCASSEPSGRAVNEQFFGPGTRLTVL.

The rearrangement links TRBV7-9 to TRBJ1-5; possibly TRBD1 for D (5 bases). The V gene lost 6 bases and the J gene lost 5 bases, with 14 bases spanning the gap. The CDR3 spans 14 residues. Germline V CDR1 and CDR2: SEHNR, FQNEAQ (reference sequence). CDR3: CASRPTGADQPQHF. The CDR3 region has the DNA TGTGCCAGCAGACCAACCGGGGCGGATCAGCCCCAGCATTTT.

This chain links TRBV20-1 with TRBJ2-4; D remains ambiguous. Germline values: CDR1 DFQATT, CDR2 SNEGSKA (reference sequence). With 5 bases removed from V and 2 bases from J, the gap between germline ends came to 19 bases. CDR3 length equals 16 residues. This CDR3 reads CSAPPSLPKPKNIQYF. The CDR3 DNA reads TGCAGTGCTCCCCCCTCGCTCCCCAAGCCCAAAAACATTCAGTACTTC.

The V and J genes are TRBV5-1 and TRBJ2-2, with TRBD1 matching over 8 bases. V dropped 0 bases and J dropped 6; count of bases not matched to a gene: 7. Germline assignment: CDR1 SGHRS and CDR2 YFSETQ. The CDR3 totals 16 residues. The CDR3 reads CASSLVWGRGPGELFF. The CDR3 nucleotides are TGCGCCAGCAGCTTGGTATGGGGCAGGGGGCCCGGGGAGCTGTTTTTT.